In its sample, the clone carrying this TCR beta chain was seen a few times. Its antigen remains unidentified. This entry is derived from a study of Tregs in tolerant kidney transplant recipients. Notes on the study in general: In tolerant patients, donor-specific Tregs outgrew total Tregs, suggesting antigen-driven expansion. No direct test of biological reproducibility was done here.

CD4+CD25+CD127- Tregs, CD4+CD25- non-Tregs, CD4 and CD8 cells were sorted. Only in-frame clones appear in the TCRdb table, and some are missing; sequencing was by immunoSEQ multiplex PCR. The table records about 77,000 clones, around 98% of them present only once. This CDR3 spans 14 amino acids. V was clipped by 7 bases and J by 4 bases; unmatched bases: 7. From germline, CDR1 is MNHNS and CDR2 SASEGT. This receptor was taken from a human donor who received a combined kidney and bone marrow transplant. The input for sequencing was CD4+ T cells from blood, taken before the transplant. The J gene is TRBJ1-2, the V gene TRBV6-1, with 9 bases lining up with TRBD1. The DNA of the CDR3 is TGTGCCAGCAAGGGACAGGGCTTCGGCTATGGCTACACCTTC. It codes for CASKGQGFGYGYTF.